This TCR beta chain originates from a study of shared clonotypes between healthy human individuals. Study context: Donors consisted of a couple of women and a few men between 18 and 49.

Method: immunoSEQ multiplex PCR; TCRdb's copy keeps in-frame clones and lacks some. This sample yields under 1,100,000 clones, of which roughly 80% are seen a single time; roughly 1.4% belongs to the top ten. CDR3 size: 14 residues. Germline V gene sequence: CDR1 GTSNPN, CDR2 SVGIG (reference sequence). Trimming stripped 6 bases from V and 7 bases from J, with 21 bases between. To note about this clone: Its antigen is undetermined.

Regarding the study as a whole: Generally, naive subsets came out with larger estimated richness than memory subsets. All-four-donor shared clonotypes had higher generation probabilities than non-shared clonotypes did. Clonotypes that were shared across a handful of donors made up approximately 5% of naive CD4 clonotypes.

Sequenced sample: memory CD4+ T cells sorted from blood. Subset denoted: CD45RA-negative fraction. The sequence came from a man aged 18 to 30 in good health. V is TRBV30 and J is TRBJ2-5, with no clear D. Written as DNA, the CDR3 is TGTGCCTGTTCGAAACAGAGGTTCATGGGGACCCAGTACTTC. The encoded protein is CACSKQRFMGTQYF. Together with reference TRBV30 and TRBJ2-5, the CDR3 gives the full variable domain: SQTIHQWPATLVQPVGSPLSLECTVEGTSNPNLYWYRQAAGRGLQLLFYSVGIGQISSEVPQNLSASRPQDRQFILSSKKLLLSDSGFYLCACSKQRFMGTQYFGPGTRLLVL.